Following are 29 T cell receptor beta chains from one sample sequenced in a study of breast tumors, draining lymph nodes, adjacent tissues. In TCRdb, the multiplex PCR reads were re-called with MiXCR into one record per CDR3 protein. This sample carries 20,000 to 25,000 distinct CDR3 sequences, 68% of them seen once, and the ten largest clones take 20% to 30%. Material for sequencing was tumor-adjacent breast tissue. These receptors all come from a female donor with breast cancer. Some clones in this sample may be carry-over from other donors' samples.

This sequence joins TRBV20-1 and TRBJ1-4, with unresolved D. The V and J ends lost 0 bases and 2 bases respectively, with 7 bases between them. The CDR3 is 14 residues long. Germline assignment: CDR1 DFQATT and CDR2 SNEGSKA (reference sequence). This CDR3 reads CSARDESTNEKLFF. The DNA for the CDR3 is TGCAGTGCTAGAGATGAAAGTACTAATGAAAAACTGTTTTTT.

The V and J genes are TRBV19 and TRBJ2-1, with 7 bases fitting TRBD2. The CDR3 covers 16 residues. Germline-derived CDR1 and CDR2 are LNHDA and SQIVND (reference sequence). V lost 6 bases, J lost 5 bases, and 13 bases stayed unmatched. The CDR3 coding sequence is TGTGCCAGTAGCTCCAAACGGACTAGGACCCACAATGAGCAGTTCTTC. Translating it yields CASSSKRTRTHNEQFF. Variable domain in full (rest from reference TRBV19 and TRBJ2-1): DGGITQSPKYLFRKEGQNVTLSCEQNLNHDAMYWYRQDPGQGLRLIYYSQIVNDFQKGDIAEGYSVSREKKESFPLTVTSAQKNPTAFYLCASSSKRTRTHNEQFFGPGTRLTVL.

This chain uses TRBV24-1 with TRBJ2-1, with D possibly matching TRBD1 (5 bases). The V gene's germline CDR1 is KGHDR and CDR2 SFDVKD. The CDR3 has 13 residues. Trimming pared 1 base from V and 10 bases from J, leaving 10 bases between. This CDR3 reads CATSDFTQGEQFF. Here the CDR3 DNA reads TGTGCCACCAGTGATTTTACGCAGGGCGAGCAGTTCTTC.

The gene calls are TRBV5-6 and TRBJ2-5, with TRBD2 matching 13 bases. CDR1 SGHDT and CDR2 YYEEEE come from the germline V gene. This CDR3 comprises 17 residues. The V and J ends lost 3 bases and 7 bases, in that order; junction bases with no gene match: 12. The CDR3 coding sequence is TGTGCCAGCAGCTCACAGACTAGCGGGAGGTGGGGCGGGACCCAGTACTTC. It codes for CASSSQTSGRWGGTQYF.

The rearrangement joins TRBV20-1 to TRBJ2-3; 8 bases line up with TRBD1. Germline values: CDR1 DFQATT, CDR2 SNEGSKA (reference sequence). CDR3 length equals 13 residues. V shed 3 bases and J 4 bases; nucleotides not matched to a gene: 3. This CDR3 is CSASQGASDTQYF. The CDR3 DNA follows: TGCAGTGCTAGCCAGGGGGCATCAGATACGCAGTATTTT.

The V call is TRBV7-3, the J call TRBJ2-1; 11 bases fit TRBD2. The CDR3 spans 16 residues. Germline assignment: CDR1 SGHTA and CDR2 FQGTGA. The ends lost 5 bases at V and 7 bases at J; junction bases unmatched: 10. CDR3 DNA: TGTGCCAGCAGCCAAAATCTAGCGGGAGGTCTAAATGAGCAGTTCTTC. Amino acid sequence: CASSQNLAGGLNEQFF.

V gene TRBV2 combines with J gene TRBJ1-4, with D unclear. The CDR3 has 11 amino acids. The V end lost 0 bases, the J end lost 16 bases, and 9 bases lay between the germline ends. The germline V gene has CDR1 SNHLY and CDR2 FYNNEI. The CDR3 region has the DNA TGTGCCAGCAGTGAAGCGGCAGAAGGGTTTTTT. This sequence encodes CASSEAAEGFF.

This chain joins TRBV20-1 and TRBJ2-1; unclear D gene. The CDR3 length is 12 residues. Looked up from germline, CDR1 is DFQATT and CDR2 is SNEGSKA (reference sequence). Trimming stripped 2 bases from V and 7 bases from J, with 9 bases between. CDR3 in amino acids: CSARPRGNEQFF. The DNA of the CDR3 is TGCAGTGCTAGACCCAGAGGAAATGAGCAGTTCTTC.

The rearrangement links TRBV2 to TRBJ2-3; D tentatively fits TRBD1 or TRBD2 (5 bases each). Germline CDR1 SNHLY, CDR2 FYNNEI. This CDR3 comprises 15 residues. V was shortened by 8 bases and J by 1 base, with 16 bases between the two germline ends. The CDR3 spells CASVEGVRGTDTQYF. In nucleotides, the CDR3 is TGTGCCAGCGTAGAAGGGGTGCGGGGCACAGATACGCAGTATTTT.

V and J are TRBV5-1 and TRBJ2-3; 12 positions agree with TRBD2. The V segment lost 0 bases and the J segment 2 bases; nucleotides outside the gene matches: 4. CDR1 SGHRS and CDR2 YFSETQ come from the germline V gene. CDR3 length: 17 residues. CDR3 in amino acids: CASSLETSGRVTDTQYF. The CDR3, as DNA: TGCGCCAGCAGCTTGGAGACTAGCGGGAGAGTCACAGATACGCAGTATTTT.

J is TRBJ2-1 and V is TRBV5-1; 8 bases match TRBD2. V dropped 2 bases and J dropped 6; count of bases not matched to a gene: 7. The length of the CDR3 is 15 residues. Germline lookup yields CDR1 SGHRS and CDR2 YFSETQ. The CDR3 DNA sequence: TGCGCCAGCAGCTTTCGGCGGGAGGACCTCAATGAGCAGTTCTTC. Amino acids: CASSFRREDLNEQFF.

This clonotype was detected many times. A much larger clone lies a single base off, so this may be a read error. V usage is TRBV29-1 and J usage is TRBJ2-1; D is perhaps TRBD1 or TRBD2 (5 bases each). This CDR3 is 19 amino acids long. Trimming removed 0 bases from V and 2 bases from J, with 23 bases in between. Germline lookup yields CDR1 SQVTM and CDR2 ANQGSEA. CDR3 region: CSVEDVRGRGFSPYNEQFF. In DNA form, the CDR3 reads TGCAGCGTTGAAGATGTACGGGGAAGGGGATTTAGCCCCTACAATGAGCAGTTCTTC.

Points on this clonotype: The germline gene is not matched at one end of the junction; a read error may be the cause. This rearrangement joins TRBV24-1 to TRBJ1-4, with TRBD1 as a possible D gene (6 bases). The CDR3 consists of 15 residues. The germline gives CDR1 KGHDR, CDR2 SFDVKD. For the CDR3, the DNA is TGTGCCACTAGTGATCCTGGACAGAATAATGAAAAACTGTTTTTT. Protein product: CATSDPGQNNEKLFF.

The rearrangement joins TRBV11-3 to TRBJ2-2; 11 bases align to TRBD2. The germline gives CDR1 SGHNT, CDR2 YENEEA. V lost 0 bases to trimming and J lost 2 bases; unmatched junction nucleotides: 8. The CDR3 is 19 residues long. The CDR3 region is CASSLDPLLAGVNTGELFF. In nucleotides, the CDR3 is TGTGCCAGCAGCTTAGACCCACTACTAGCGGGAGTCAACACCGGGGAGCTGTTTTTT.

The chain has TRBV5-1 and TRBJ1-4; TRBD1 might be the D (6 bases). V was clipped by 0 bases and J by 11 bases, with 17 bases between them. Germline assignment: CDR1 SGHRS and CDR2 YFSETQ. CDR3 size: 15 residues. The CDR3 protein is CASSLDRAEKAKLFF. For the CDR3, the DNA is TGCGCCAGCAGCTTGGACAGGGCGGAAAAGGCGAAACTGTTTTTT.

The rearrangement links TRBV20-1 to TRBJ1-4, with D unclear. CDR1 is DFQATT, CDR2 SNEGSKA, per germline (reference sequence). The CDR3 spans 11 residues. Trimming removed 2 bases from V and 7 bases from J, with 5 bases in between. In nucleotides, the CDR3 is TGCAGTGCTAGACTGAGTGAAAAACTGTTTTTT. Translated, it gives CSARLSEKLFF.

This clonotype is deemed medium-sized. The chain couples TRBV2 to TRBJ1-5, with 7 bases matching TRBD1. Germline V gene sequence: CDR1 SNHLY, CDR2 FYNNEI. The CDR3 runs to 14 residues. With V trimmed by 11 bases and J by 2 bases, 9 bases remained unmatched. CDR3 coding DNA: TGTGCCGGATCTACAGGGGAGGGCAATCAGCCCCAGCATTTT. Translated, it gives CAGSTGEGNQPQHF.

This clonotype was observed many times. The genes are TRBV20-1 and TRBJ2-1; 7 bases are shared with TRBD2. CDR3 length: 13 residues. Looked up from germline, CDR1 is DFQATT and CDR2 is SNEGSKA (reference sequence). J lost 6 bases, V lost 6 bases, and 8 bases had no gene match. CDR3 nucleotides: TGCAGTGCCACGGGGGGTCTTGCCAATGAGCAGTTCTTC. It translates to CSATGGLANEQFF.

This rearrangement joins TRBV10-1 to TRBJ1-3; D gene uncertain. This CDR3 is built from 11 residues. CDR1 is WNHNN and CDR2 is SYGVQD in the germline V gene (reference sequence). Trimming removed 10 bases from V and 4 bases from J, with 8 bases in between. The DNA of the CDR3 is TGCGCCACCCTAAGGGGAAACACCATATATTTT. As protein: CATLRGNTIYF.

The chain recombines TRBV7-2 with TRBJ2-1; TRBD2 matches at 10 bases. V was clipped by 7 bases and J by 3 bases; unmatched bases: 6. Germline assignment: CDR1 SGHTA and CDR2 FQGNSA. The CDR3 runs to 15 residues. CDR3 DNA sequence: TGTGCCAGCAAGCAAGGACTAGCGGTCTACAATGAGCAGTTCTTC. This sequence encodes CASKQGLAVYNEQFF.

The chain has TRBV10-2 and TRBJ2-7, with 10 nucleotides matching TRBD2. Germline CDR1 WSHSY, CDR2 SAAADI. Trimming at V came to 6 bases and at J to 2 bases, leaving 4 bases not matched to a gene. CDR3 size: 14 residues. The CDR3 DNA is TGCGCCAGCAGAAGACTAGCGGGCCCCTACGAGCAGTACTTC. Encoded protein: CASRRLAGPYEQYF.

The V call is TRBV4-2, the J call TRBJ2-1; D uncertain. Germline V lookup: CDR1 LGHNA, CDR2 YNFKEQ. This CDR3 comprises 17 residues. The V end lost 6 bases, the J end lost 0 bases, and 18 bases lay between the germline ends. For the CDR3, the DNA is TGTGCCAGCAGTCCAACGTCCCCCATTAGCTCCTACAATGAGCAGTTCTTC. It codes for CASSPTSPISSYNEQFF.

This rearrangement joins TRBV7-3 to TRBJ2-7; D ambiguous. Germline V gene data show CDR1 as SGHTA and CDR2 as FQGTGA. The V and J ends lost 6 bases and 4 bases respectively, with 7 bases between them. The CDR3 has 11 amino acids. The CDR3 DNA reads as TGTGCCAGCAGGTTGTTATACGAGCAGTACTTC. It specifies CASRLLYEQYF.

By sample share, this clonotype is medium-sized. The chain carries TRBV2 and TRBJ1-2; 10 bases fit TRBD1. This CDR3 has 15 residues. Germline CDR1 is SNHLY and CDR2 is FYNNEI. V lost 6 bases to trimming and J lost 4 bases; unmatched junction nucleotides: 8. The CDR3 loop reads CASSEGGQGIYGYTF. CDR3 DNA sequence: TGTGCCAGCAGCGAGGGGGGACAGGGGATCTATGGCTACACCTTC.

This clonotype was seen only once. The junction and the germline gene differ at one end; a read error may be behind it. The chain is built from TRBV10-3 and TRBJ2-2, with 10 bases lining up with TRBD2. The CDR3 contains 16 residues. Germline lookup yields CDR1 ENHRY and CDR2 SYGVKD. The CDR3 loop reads CAISSGTSANTGELLF. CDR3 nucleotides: TGTGCCATCAGTTCGGGGACTAGCGCCAACACCGGGGAGCTGCTTTTT.

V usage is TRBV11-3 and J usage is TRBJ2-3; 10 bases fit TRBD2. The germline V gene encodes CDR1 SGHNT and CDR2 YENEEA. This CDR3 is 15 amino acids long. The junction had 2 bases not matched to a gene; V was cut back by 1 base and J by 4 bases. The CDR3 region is CASSLGLAGADTQYF. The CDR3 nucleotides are TGTGCCAGCAGCTTAGGGCTAGCGGGAGCAGATACGCAGTATTTT.

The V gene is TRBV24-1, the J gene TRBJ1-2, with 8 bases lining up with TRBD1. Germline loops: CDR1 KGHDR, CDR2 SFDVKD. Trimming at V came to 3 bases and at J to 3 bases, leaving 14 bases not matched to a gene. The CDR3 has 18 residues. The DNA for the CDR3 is TGTGCCACCAGTGATCCGGGGGCACCAGGGGGCGCCGACTATGGCTACACCTTC. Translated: CATSDPGAPGGADYGYTF.

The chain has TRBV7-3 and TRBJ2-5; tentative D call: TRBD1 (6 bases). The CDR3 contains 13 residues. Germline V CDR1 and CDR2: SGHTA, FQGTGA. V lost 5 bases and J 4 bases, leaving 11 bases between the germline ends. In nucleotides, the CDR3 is TGTGCCAGCAGCCTAGGGACACTAGAGACCCAGTACTTC. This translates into CASSLGTLETQYF.

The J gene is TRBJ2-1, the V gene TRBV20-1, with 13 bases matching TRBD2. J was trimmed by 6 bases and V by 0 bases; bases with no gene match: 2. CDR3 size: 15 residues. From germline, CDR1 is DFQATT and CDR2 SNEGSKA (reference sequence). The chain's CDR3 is CSARDWTSGSNEQFF. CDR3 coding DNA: TGCAGTGCTAGAGATTGGACTAGCGGGAGCAATGAGCAGTTCTTC.